This T cell receptor beta chain stems from a study of T cell changes during pregnancy in multiple sclerosis. Only in-frame clones appear in the TCRdb table, and some are missing; sequencing was by immunoSEQ multiplex PCR. There are 40,000 to 50,000 clones in the sample; 80% to 90% occur only once, and approximately 0.64% lies in the top ten. Germline V gene data show CDR1 as SQVTM and CDR2 as ANQGSEA. The CDR3 has 13 residues. With 3 bases removed from V and 7 bases from J, the gap between germline ends came to 13 bases. The chain is built from TRBV29-1 and TRBJ2-1, with D unresolved. The starting material was CD4+ T cells from peripheral blood mononuclear cells, obtained in the first trimester of pregnancy. The sequence derives from a female donor with multiple sclerosis, enrolled in a pregnancy study. CDR3 region: CSVDRQVKNEQFF. The CDR3 DNA follows: TGCAGCGTTGACCGGCAGGTTAAGAATGAGCAGTTCTTC.